The source of this T cell receptor (beta chain) is a study of cytomegalovirus exposure and HLA in healthy donors. Per germline, CDR1 GTSNPN and CDR2 SVGIG (reference sequence). There are 12 residues in the CDR3. V dropped 5 bases and J dropped 4; count of bases not matched to a gene: 2. 13 Jbeta primers and 60 Vbeta primers were used for the PCR. Generated by immunoSEQ multiplex PCR, the TCRdb table keeps only in-frame clones and is missing some. Here the sample spans about 60,000 clones, 55% to 75% being singletons. The sequenced sample was PBMCs. The TCR was taken from a man aged 35 to 55 in good health and CMV-seropositive. The genes are TRBV30 and TRBJ2-5; 9 positions agree with TRBD2. CDR3 protein: CAWGGLAETQYF. Written as DNA, the CDR3 is TGTGCCTGGGGGGGACTAGCAGAGACCCAGTACTTC. Using reference TRBV30 and TRBJ2-5 for the parts outside the CDR3, the full variable domain is SQTIHQWPATLVQPVGSPLSLECTVEGTSNPNLYWYRQAAGRGLQLLFYSVGIGQISSEVPQNLSASRPQDRQFILSSKKLLLSDSGFYLCAWGGLAETQYFGPGTRLLVL.